This TCR beta chain derives from a study of blood T cell repertoires in COVID-19. Study information: Acute and convalescent COVID-19 specimens originated in the United States, Italy and Spain.

CDR1 and CDR2 (germline): SGHAT, FQNNGV. Trimming pared 5 bases from V and 2 bases from J, leaving 9 bases between. This CDR3 has 13 residues. Libraries were prepared by immunoSEQ multiplex PCR; TCRdb keeps only in-frame clonotypes and omits some of them. The sample holds fewer than 300,000 clones, roughly 93% seen once. Across 20 to 25 US areas, participants ranged in age from about 18 to 90 years. Clinical history as reported by participants underpinned cohort assignment. The rearrangement links TRBV11-2 to TRBJ2-5; no clear D. This TCR derives from a woman in her forties with acute COVID-19. Sequences were obtained from PBMCs or T cells enriched from blood (not recorded which). The CDR3 DNA follows: TGTGCCAGCAGCCAAGAGAGGCAAGAGACCCAGTACTTC. It translates to CASSQERQETQYF.